The 12 T cell receptor beta chains listed next were all sequenced from one sample in a study of T-cell memory formation after mild COVID-19. TCRdb processed the 5' RACE reads anew with MiXCR; each CDR3 protein has one entry. The sample contains about 110,000 distinct CDR3 sequences, approximately 15% of which appear only once. Sequencing used PBMCs or a T cell subset sorted from them (not recorded which). All receptors come from a man between 18 and 35 years old who had mild COVID-19 (a few samples of this study predate the infection). Cell type and time point are not known.

This clonotype showed up many times. The chain employs TRBV28 and TRBJ2-5, with D hard to call. The germline V and J ends were trimmed by 3 bases and 0 bases, with 5 bases remaining between them. This CDR3 contains 13 residues. Germline CDR1 is MDHEN and CDR2 is SYDVKM. CDR3 nucleotides: TGTGCCAGCAGTTTCTTGGACCAAGAGACCCAGTACTTC. Its translation is CASSFLDQETQYF.

This clonotype was counted only a few times. The chain couples TRBV7-8 to TRBJ1-3; 11 bases agree with TRBD1. CDR1 SGHVS and CDR2 FQNEAQ come from the germline V gene. CDR3 length: 15 amino acids. V lost 6 bases to trimming and J lost 4 bases; unmatched junction nucleotides: 5. CDR3 in amino acids: CASRFGQGAGNTIYF. DNA for the CDR3: TGTGCCAGCAGATTCGGACAGGGGGCGGGAAACACCATATATTTT.

A single count supports this clonotype. This chain links TRBV7-3 with TRBJ1-1; 7 bases are a match to TRBD1. The germline gives CDR1 SGHTA, CDR2 FQGTGA. The length of the CDR3 is 15 residues. J gave up 3 bases and V 1 base, and 5 bases lay outside the gene matches. Here the CDR3 DNA reads TGTGCCAGCAGCTTAAGGGGCACAGGGGACACTGAAGCTTTCTTT. It yields the protein CASSLRGTGDTEAFF.

There are a few counts of this clonotype. The J gene is TRBJ1-5, the V gene TRBV6-2 or TRBV6-3; a weak D match, TRBD1 (5 bases). In germline, CDR1 is MNHEY, CDR2 SVGEGT. There are 14 residues in the CDR3. Trimming shortened V by 6 bases and J by 4 bases, and 13 bases separated the two germline ends. CDR3 residues: CASSNWGRNQPQHF. The CDR3 nucleotides are TGTGCCAGCAGCAACTGGGGCAGGAATCAGCCCCAGCATTTT.

The sample holds a few counts of this clonotype. In DNA, the CDR3 is TGTGCCAGCAGACCGGGACGAGCCGTCGGAGAGCAGTACTTC. Its translation: CASRPGRAVGEQYF. The chain couples TRBV2 to TRBJ2-7; possibly TRBD1 or TRBD2 for D (5 bases each). This CDR3 is built from 14 residues. Germline lookup yields CDR1 SNHLY and CDR2 FYNNEI. V lost 6 bases and J lost 7, with 19 bases in between.

This clonotype has a handful of counts. J is TRBJ1-1 and V is TRBV21-1. TRBV21-1 counts as a pseudogene. CDR3 size: 12 residues. The CDR3 protein is CASSCLWLRAFF. DNA of the CDR3: TGTGCCAGCAGCTGTCTTTGGTTGCGGGCTTTCTTT.

This chain connects TRBV18 to TRBJ1-1, with TRBD1 identical over 7 bases. Germline loops: CDR1 KGHSH, CDR2 LQKENI. The CDR3 is 12 amino acids. V dropped 8 bases and J dropped 4; count of bases not matched to a gene: 4. The CDR3 is CASTTGTTEAFF. CDR3 bases: TGTGCCAGCACGACAGGGACCACTGAAGCTTTCTTT.

The chain employs TRBV5-1 and TRBJ2-3; 12 bases are shared with TRBD2. The V gene end was trimmed by 1 base and the J gene end by 1 base; junction bases not matched to a gene: 1. The CDR3 has 16 amino acids. Germline V gives CDR1 SGHRS, CDR2 YFSETQ. The CDR3 DNA follows: TGCGCCAGCAGCTTGTCTAGCGGGGGGGGCACAGATACGCAGTATTTT. Translating gives CASSLSSGGGTDTQYF.

The table lists this clonotype with a few counts. This sequence joins TRBV27 and TRBJ1-2; TRBD1 matches at 9 bases. The CDR3 length is 14 residues. V was clipped by 6 bases and J by 6 bases; unmatched bases: 8. Germline-derived CDR1 and CDR2 are MNHEY and SMNVEV (reference sequence). The CDR3 DNA is TGTGCCAGCAGGGTCACAGGGGGCATTCATGGCTACACCTTC. It specifies CASRVTGGIHGYTF.

The chain combines TRBV2 with TRBJ1-1; D gene uncertain. Trimming removed 2 bases from V and 8 bases from J, with 9 bases in between. There are 12 residues in the CDR3. Germline V gene data show CDR1 as SNHLY and CDR2 as FYNNEI. CDR3 bases: TGTGCCAGCAGTGAACCGGCCCCAGAAGCTTTCTTT. It yields the protein CASSEPAPEAFF. The whole variable domain, filled in from reference TRBV2 and TRBJ1-1, reads EPEVTQTPSHQVTQMGQEVILRCVPISNHLYFYWYRQILGQKVEFLVSFYNNEISEKSEIFDDQFSVERPDGSNFTLKIRSTKLEDSAMYFCASSEPAPEAFFGQGTRLTVV.

This clonotype showed up just a few times. V and J are TRBV7-2 and TRBJ1-6; 9 bases map to TRBD1. The CDR3 is made up of 15 amino acids. With 3 bases clipped from V and 5 bases from J, the junction kept 2 bases outside the gene matches. CDR1 SGHTA and CDR2 FQGNSA come from the germline V gene. The CDR3 DNA reads TGTGCCAGCAGCTTCGGGACAGGGCATAATTCACCCCTCCACTTT. This codes for CASSFGTGHNSPLHF.

Only a few counts were recorded for this clonotype. The rearrangement uses TRBV6-1 and TRBJ1-5; no reliable D call. Trimming removed 6 bases at V and 5 bases at J, with 14 bases between. Germline CDR1 and CDR2: MNHNS and SASEGT. This CDR3 spans 14 amino acids. Written as DNA, the CDR3 is TGTGCCAGCAGCCGCGGCGGAACATATCAGCCCCAGCATTTT. Amino acids: CASSRGGTYQPQHF.